These 13 T cell receptor beta chains were all obtained from the same sample, sequenced in a study of T cell clonality in common variable immunodeficiency. The table came from immunoSEQ multiplex PCR; TCRdb's copy has only in-frame clones and leaves some out. The sample is made up of about 45,000 clones, none counted only once. Source material: peripheral blood mononuclear cells. The receptors here all came from a person aged 18 to 75 in good health.

This clone was counted many times. The CDR3 end is not reached by the read, which stops 3 residues before it; the germline J gene fills it in. The chain is built from TRBV4-1 and TRBJ1-4; 7 bases are shared with TRBD1. CDR1 and CDR2 from the germline V gene are MGHRA and YSYEKL. Germline trimming cut 2 bases from V and 2 bases from J; bases unmatched to any gene: 2. This CDR3 has 15 residues. The CDR3 region is CASSQTTGTNEKLFF. Partial CDR3 DNA: TGCGCCAGCAGCCAAACGACAGGGACTAATGAAAAA.

In its sample, this clone was seen many times. The read gets to within 3 residues of the CDR3 end, and the germline J gene fills in the rest. This chain joins TRBV5-4 and TRBJ2-2; D is perhaps TRBD1 (6 bases). Germline V lookup: CDR1 SGHNT, CDR2 YYREEE (reference sequence). Trimming removed 3 bases from V and 7 bases from J, with 13 bases in between. The CDR3 is made up of 14 amino acids. CDR3 bases read: TGTGCCAGCAGCTGGGACATAGCGAGCGGGGAG. Residues: CASSWDIASGE. The full CDR3 is CASSWDIASGELFF. Filled out from reference TRBV5-4 and TRBJ2-2, the complete variable domain reads ETGVTQSPTHLIKTRGQQVTLRCSSQSGHNTVSWYQQALGQGPQFIFQYYREEENGRGNFPPRFSGLQFPNYSSELNVNALELDDSALYLCASSWDIASGELFFGEGSRLTVL.

This clone was seen at least ten times. The read comes to an end 3 residues before the CDR3 does, leaving the germline J gene to fill in the end. The V gene is TRBV2, the J gene TRBJ2-1; weak D call: TRBD2 (5 bases). The germline CDR1 and CDR2 sequences are SNHLY and FYNNEI. Trimming shortened V by 4 bases and J by 2 bases, and 12 bases separated the two germline ends. CDR3 size: 15 residues. This CDR3 reads CASSALEVPYNEQFF. The CDR3 bases that were read are TGTGCCAGCAGTGCACTAGAAGTTCCCTACAATGAG.

This clone has ten or more counts. The read is 3 residues too short to cover the CDR3 end, so that end is filled in from the germline J gene. The chain carries TRBV7-2 and TRBJ1-4, with D perhaps matching TRBD1 (6 bases). CDR3 length equals 15 residues. Germline V gene sequence: CDR1 SGHTA, CDR2 FQGNSA. The V end lost 5 bases, the J end lost 8 bases, and 18 bases lay between the germline ends. The DNA read from the CDR3 is TGTGCCAGCAGCCCTTCTCCAGGGGCTGTGGAAAAA. Residues: CASSPSPGAVEK. The full CDR3 sequence reads CASSPSPGAVEKLFF.

This clone was counted many times. With the read ending 3 residues before the CDR3 end, the germline J gene is used to fill in that end. The rearrangement uses TRBV5-1 and TRBJ1-1, with TRBD1 as a possible D gene (5 bases). V dropped 0 bases and J dropped 4 bases, with 16 bases sitting between them. This CDR3 comprises 16 residues. Germline CDR1 SGHRS, CDR2 YFSETQ. The CDR3: CASSLAGEGVGTEAFF. The sequenced CDR3 bases are TGCGCCAGCAGCTTGGCGGGGGAGGGAGTCGGCACTGAA.

This clone was observed at least ten times. Read coverage stops 3 residues before the CDR3 terminus; the germline J gene supplies the remainder. The chain joins TRBV4-2 to TRBJ1-2; D possibly corresponds to TRBD1 (5 bases). V dropped 0 bases and J dropped 0 bases, with 11 bases sitting between them. The germline CDR1 and CDR2 sequences are LGHNA and YNFKEQ. The CDR3 is 16 residues long. The CDR3 bases that were read are TGTGCCAGCAGCCAAGAGACCCAGGGTTCTAACTATGGC. It specifies CASSQETQGSNYG. The CDR3 reads in full as CASSQETQGSNYGYTF.

This clone was seen at least ten times. The sequenced fragment ends 3 residues before the CDR3 boundary, so the rest is inferred from the germline J gene. This chain joins TRBV10-3 and TRBJ2-5, with D possibly being TRBD1 (6 bases). CDR1 and CDR2 (germline): ENHRY, SYGVKD. Trimming pared 4 bases from V and 3 bases from J, leaving 9 bases between. CDR3 length: 13 residues. Partial CDR3 DNA: TGTGCCATCAGTGGCCGACAGGAAGAGACC. Translation gives CAISGRQEET. In full, the CDR3 is CAISGRQEETQYF.

Details on this clone: The read halts 3 residues ahead of the CDR3 end, with the missing end drawn from the germline J gene. The chain links TRBV29-1 to TRBJ1-6; D perhaps matches TRBD1 (5 bases). CDR1 is SQVTM, CDR2 ANQGSEA, per germline. The CDR3 consists of 13 residues. Trimming took 5 bases from V and 7 from J, leaving 12 bases between them. CDR3 region: CSVRWGQNSPLHF. The sequenced part of the CDR3 DNA is TGCAGCGTTCGTTGGGGCCAAAATTCACCC. The variable domain in full, completed from reference TRBV29-1 and TRBJ1-6, reads SAVISQKPSRDICQRGTSLTIQCQVDSQVTMMFWYRQQPGQSLTLIATANQGSEATYESGFVIDKFPISRPNLTFSTLTVSNMSPEDSSIYLCSVRWGQNSPLHFGNGTRLTVT.

To note about this clone: The read finishes 3 residues shy of the CDR3 end, and the germline J gene is used to complete it. The gene calls are TRBV6-1 and TRBJ1-3; no clear D. This CDR3 contains 16 residues. The ends were cut back, 4 bases at V and 0 bases at J, with 13 bases in the middle. Looked up from germline, CDR1 is MNHNS and CDR2 is SASEGT. CDR3 in amino acids: CASSGTEAGSGNTIYF. The part of the CDR3 DNA that was read is TGTGCCAGCAGTGGCACAGAGGCCGGCTCTGGAAACACC.

There are many counts of this clone. The sequenced fragment ends 3 residues before the CDR3 boundary, so the rest is inferred from the germline J gene. The same CDR3 arises from other DNA sequences in this sample as well. The chain links TRBV9 to TRBJ1-2; TRBD1 agrees at 8 bases. The CDR3 runs to 14 residues. From germline, CDR1 is SGDLS and CDR2 YYNGEE. The CDR3 DNA, read in part, is TGTGCCAGCAGCCCACAGGGGGGTGAACTAAGC. It is translated as CASSPQGGELS. The CDR3, in full, reads CASSPQGGELSYTF.

This clone was found many times. Here the CDR3 reads CASSSGQGTEAFF. The DNA read from the CDR3 is TGTGCCAGCAGCTCTGGACAGGGGACTGAA. The chain links TRBV7-6 to TRBJ1-1; TRBD1 agrees at 9 bases. Read data end 3 residues before the CDR3 end; the end is taken from the germline J gene. CDR3 length: 13 residues. V lost 4 bases and J lost 5; bases outside the gene matches: 2. The V gene's germline CDR1 is SGHVS and CDR2 FNYEAQ.

A word on this clone: The CDR3 goes on 3 residues after the read ends, and that part is filled in from the germline J gene. The chain employs TRBV25-1 and TRBJ1-1; D may be TRBD1 (5 bases). This CDR3 contains 15 residues. Trimming cost V 1 base and J 1 base, with 10 bases left between them. Germline CDR1 and CDR2: MGHDK and SYGVNS. The CDR3: CASSELGGWNTEAFF. CDR3 DNA, as far as it was read: TGTGCCAGCAGTGAATTGGGGGGGTGGAACACTGAA. Using reference TRBV25-1 and TRBJ1-1 for the parts outside the CDR3, the full variable domain is EADIYQTPRYLVIGTGKKITLECSQTMGHDKMYWYQQDPGMELHLIHYSYGVNSTEKGDLSSESTVSRIRTEHFPLTLESARPSHTSQYLCASSELGGWNTEAFFGQGTRLTVV.

This clone has at least ten counts. The read is 3 residues too short to cover the CDR3 end, so that end is filled in from the germline J gene. V gene TRBV7-6 combines with J gene TRBJ1-2, with D maybe TRBD1 (6 bases). This CDR3 is 15 amino acids long. CDR1 and CDR2 from the germline V gene are SGHVS and FNYEAQ. Deletions cut 5 bases from V and 3 bases from J, with 16 bases between. CDR3 DNA (partial): TGTGCCAGCAGCCCCGGTTTCAGGGGCGACTATGGC. It yields the protein CASSPGFRGDYG. The whole CDR3 protein reads CASSPGFRGDYGYTF.